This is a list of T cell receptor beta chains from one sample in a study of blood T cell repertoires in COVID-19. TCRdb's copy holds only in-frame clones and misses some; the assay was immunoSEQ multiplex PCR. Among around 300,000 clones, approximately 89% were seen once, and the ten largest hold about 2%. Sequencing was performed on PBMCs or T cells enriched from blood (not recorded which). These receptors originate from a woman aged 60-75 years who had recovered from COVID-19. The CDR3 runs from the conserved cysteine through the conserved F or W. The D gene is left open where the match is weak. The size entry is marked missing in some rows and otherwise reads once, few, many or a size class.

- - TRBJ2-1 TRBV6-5 TGTGCCAGCAGTAACCTAAGGACAATTTCTGAGCAGTTCTTC CASSNLRTISEQFF
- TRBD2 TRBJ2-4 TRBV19 TGTGCCAGTAGTGAGCGGGGGGGTGGACTTGCCAAAAACATTCAGTACTTC CASSERGGGLAKNIQYF
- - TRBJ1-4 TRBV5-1 TGCGCCAGCAGCCCGGACAGACCTAATGAAAAACTGTTTTTT CASSPDRPNEKLFF
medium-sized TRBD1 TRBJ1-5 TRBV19 TGTGCCAGTAGTCTACAGGGGGTCGGCCAGCCCCAGCATTTT CASSLQGVGQPQHF
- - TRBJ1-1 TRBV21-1 TGTGCCAGCAGCACTTCTTTTACAGGGGGCGGTTTGATTGAAGCTTTCTTT CASSTSFTGGGLIEAFF
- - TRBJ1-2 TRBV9 TGTGCCAGCAGCGTCGGACAGCAAGGCTATGGCTACACCTTC CASSVGQQGYGYTF
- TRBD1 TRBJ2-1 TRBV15 TGTGCCACCAGCAGAGAGAGGGTTAACAGGGGCGATGAGCAGTTCTTC CATSRERVNRGDEQFF
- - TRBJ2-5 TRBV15 TGTGCCACCAGCAGAGGTCAAATCCTTGGAGGGGAAGAGACCCAGTACTTC CATSRGQILGGEETQYF
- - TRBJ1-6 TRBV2 TGTGCCAGCAGTGAATATGGGCAGTCAGATTCACCCCTCCACTTT CASSEYGQSDSPLHF
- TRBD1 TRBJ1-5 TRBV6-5 TGTGCCAGCCGCGGACAGGCGAGCAATCAGCCCCAGCATTTT CASRGQASNQPQHF
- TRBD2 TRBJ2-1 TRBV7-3 TGTGCCAGCAGCCCGGGACTAGCGGGAAATGAGCAGTTCTTC CASSPGLAGNEQFF
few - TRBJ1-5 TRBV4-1 TGCGCCAGCAGCCAAGGGACACTTGATCAGCCCCAGCATTTT CASSQGTLDQPQHF
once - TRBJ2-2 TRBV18 TGTGCCAGCTCACCAACAGGGACTACTACCAACACCGGGGAGCTGTTTTTT CASSPTGTTTNTGELFF
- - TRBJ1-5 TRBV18 TGTGCCAGCTCACCGTCATCCAGGGATGGTCAGCCCCAGCATTTT CASSPSSRDGQPQHF
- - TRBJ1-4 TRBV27 TGTGCCAGCAGCCCTGGGCGGGGTGATAGGGAAAAACTGTTTTTT CASSPGRGDREKLFF
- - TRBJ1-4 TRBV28 TGTGCCAGCTTCCCTCACGGGGGGTTAACTAATGAAAAACTGTTTTTT CASFPHGGLTNEKLFF
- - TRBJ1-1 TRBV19 TGTGCCAGTATCCTACATACGGGGAACACTGAAGCTTTCTTT CASILHTGNTEAFF
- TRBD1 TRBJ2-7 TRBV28 TGTGCCAGCAGTTTCAGACAGGGTGGGTACGAGCAGTACTTC CASSFRQGGYEQYF
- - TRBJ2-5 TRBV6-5 TGTGCCAGCACTTCAGGGGTTTCAGAGACCCAGTACTTC CASTSGVSETQYF
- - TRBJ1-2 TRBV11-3 TGTGCCAGCACCAGCGGGAGAGGGCAGGGCTACACCTTC CASTSGRGQGYTF
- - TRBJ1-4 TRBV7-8 TGTGCCAGCAGCTTAGTATGGGGGCTTAATGAAAAACTGTTTTTT CASSLVWGLNEKLFF
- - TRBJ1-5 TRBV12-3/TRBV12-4 TGTGCCAGCAGCTCCTCGGGTCAGCCCCAGCATTTT CASSSSGQPQHF
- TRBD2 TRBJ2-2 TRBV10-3 TGTGCCATCAGTGGACTAGCGGGAAACACCGGGGAGCTGTTTTTT CAISGLAGNTGELFF
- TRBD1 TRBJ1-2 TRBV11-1 TGTGCCAGCAGTTCCGGGACAGGGGGCCATGGCTACACCTTC CASSSGTGGHGYTF
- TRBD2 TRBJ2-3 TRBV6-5 TGTGCCAGCAATGGGCAGCGGGAGTGGGGGGATACGCAGTATTTT CASNGQREWGDTQYF
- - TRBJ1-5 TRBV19 TGTGCCAGTACGACATCGGGGTCGCCTCAGCCCCAGCATTTT CASTTSGSPQPQHF
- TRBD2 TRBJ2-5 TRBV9 TGTGCCAGCAGCGTAGGCGGGAGCGTCGAGAAGACCCAGTACTTC CASSVGGSVEKTQYF
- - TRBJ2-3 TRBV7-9 TGTGCCAGCAGCCCGCCCGGGGGGCGAAGCACAGATACGCAGTATTTT CASSPPGGRSTDTQYF
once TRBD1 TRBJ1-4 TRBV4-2 TGTGCCAGCAGCGGGAGGTGGGGGACAGGGGATGAAAAACTGTTTTTT CASSGRWGTGDEKLFF
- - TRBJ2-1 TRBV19 TGTGCCAGTAGTACTTGGGGCGAATACAATGAGCAGTTCTTC CASSTWGEYNEQFF
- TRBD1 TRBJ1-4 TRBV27 TGTGCCAGCAGACTTGACAGGGGTGGAGAAAAACTGTTTTTT CASRLDRGGEKLFF